A single sample is the source of the 10 T cell receptor beta chains below, sequenced in a study of blood T cell repertoires in COVID-19. Measured with immunoSEQ multiplex PCR; TCRdb has only the in-frame clones, and not every one. This sample yields some 180,000 clones, of which more than 85% are seen a single time; 20% to 25% belongs to the top ten. The specimen was PBMCs or T cells enriched from blood (not recorded which). Source of these receptors: a woman aged 40 to 50 in a cohort exposed to, infected with or recovered from COVID-19 (not recorded which).

This chain connects TRBV5-5 to TRBJ1-4; 11 nucleotides match TRBD1. The CDR3 is 16 residues long. V trimming: 0 bases; J trimming: 6 bases; junction bases outside the gene matches: 4. CDR1 SGHKS and CDR2 YYEKEE come from the germline V gene (reference sequence). CDR3 bases: TGTGCCAGCAGCTTGGCCGGACAGGGGGCGTATGAAAAACTGTTTTTT. The encoded protein is CASSLAGQGAYEKLFF. Full variable domain (remainder filled in from reference TRBV5-5 and TRBJ1-4): DAGVTQSPTHLIKTRGQQVTLRCSPISGHKSVSWYQQVLGQGPQFIFQYYEKEERGRGNFPDRFSARQFPNYSSELNVNALLLGDSALYLCASSLAGQGAYEKLFFGSGTQLSVL.

CDR3 nucleotides: TGCGCCAGCAGCGTAGGACAGGGGTCTGAAGCTTTCTTT. Translating gives CASSVGQGSEAFF. V is TRBV5-1 and J is TRBJ1-1, with 9 bases identical to TRBD1. The CDR3 consists of 13 residues. V dropped 4 bases and J dropped 6; count of bases not matched to a gene: 4. The germline gives CDR1 SGHRS, CDR2 YFSETQ.

The rearrangement joins TRBV23-1 to TRBJ1-5; D ambiguous. TRBV23-1 is annotated as an ORF whose role is uncertain. Trimming took off 3 bases at V and 7 bases at J, with 16 bases between the two ends. The CDR3 is made up of 15 amino acids. The CDR3 nucleotides are TGCGCCAGCAGTCACCTGCACCTCACGAGGCAGCCCCAGCATTTT. Its translation is CASSHLHLTRQPQHF.

The chain employs TRBV4-2 and TRBJ2-1; D might be TRBD2 (6 bases). V dropped 3 bases and J dropped 8 bases, with 14 bases sitting between them. The CDR3 has 14 amino acids. Germline CDR1 reads LGHNA; CDR2 reads YNFKEQ. CDR3 in amino acids: CASSQRDWVHEQFF. The CDR3, as DNA: TGTGCCAGCAGCCAGCGGGATTGGGTCCATGAGCAGTTCTTC.

The chain links TRBV2 to TRBJ2-2, with 8 bases that match TRBD2. J was trimmed by 7 bases and V by 7 bases; bases with no gene match: 8. CDR3 size: 14 residues. Germline loops: CDR1 SNHLY, CDR2 FYNNEI. The CDR3 DNA reads TGTGCCAGCAACCGGGGACTAGGGCGCGGGGAGCTGTTTTTT. This gives the protein CASNRGLGRGELFF.

This chain links TRBV11-2 with TRBJ1-6; 10 positions agree with TRBD1. Germline V lookup: CDR1 SGHAT, CDR2 FQNNGV. J was trimmed by 11 bases and V by 2 bases; bases with no gene match: 3. This CDR3 region has 14 residues. CDR3 nucleotide sequence: TGTGCCAGCAGCTTAAGTGACAGGGGGCCACCCCTCCACTTT. Protein product: CASSLSDRGPPLHF.

The J gene is TRBJ2-1, the V gene TRBV7-9, with 9 nucleotides matching TRBD2. Germline V gives CDR1 SEHNR, CDR2 FQNEAQ (reference sequence). The CDR3 totals 13 residues. The J segment lost 13 bases and the V segment lost 10 bases, leaving 14 bases of the junction unmatched. DNA for the CDR3: TGTGCCACTCATAGGGCGGGAGGGCTTGGTCAGTTCTTC. Its translation: CATHRAGGLGQFF.

The genes are TRBV11-3 and TRBJ2-3, with 9 bases fitting TRBD2. Germline lookup yields CDR1 SGHNT and CDR2 YENEEA. V lost 1 base, J lost 2 bases, and 1 base stayed unmatched. The CDR3 is 15 amino acids. CDR3 residues: CASSLGTSVTDTQYF. In nucleotides, the CDR3 is TGTGCCAGCAGCTTAGGGACTAGCGTCACAGATACGCAGTATTTT.

The chain has TRBV10-3 and TRBJ2-1, with D perhaps matching TRBD1 (6 bases). With 7 bases removed from V and 3 bases from J, the gap between germline ends came to 13 bases. The CDR3 runs 14 residues. Germline V gene data show CDR1 as ENHRY and CDR2 as SYGVKD. The CDR3 loop reads CAITRDKNYNEQFF. The CDR3 DNA follows: TGTGCCATCACTCGGGACAAGAACTACAATGAGCAGTTCTTC.

The rearrangement links TRBV10-3 to TRBJ2-7; 10 bases are shared with TRBD2. The CDR3 totals 14 residues. The junction had 8 bases not matched to a gene; V was cut back by 8 bases and J by 4 bases. Germline CDR1 ENHRY, CDR2 SYGVKD. The CDR3 coding sequence is TGTGCCATCGGCACTAGCGGGGTTAGTTACGAGCAGTACTTC. Protein product: CAIGTSGVSYEQYF.